This T cell receptor beta chain originates from a study of T cell repertoires in cytomegalovirus infection (dated by TCRdb to between 2018 and 2021). The study in broad terms: Recently identified HLA-C-restricted CMV epitopes, whose presentation resists viral immunomodulation, were targeted by peptide stimulations together with well-studied HLA-B-restricted epitopes. Because public TCR beta signatures pointed to carriage of CMV infection together with the matching HLA type, the HLA type of each donor mattered for the analysis. On the study overall, not on this receptor specifically: Cumulative frequency of public TCR beta family members discriminated carriers of CMV infection plus the relevant HLA type in this cohort and an independent approximately 350-donor cohort. The ex vivo response was dominated by HLA-C-restricted CMV-specific TCR beta clonotypes, which also provided the single most frequent clonotype in two of eight donors.

TCRdb shows the sequencer as Illumina HiSeq 1500. TCRdb reanalyzed the raw reads on its own, using fastp at Q25 for trimming and MiXCR for clone calling, and kept in-frame beta chains. Under each unique CDR3 protein, matching rows form one entry showing the most common genes and DNA. This sample comprises under 200,000 distinct CDR3 sequences, approximately 21% of them detected only once. The ten largest clonotypes hold roughly 25% of the sample. The CDR3 starts with the cysteine, ends with the phenylalanine, and has 9 residues. Left in the record is the CDR3 DNA by itself, 27 bases read in frame from the first base. V gives up 7 bases and J gives up 10 bases, and the segment between their germline ends measures 6 bases. Based on the germline V gene, the CDR1 and CDR2 sequences are SGDLS and YYNGEE. This specimen's treatment or condition label, per the study, means: in vitro stimulation with specific CMV peptide epitopes to enrich CMV-specific T cells.

With regard to this clonotype: The antigen it binds to is not known. Per-base quality was not reported, and no clone a single base away is much larger than it.

The chain couples TRBV9 to TRBJ1-5; no confident D gene assignment can be made. The TCR was taken from a human donor in good health (CMV status not recorded). Some clones in this sample may be carry-over from other donors' samples. Sequenced material: CD8+ T cells from cultured PBMCs, taken from culture after CMV antigen stimulation. The DNA sequence follows: TGTGCCAGCGGGGAACCCCAGCATTTT. Its protein reads: CASGEPQHF.